The clone carrying this T cell receptor beta chain came up a few times. The entry originates in a study of blood T cell repertoires in COVID-19. Study-level information: COVID-19 samples, acute and convalescent, were from the United States, Italy and Spain.

The germline V gene has CDR1 SGHDN and CDR2 FVKESK. J was trimmed by 4 bases and V by 0 bases; bases with no gene match: 5. The CDR3 has 17 amino acids. Some clones are missing from TCRdb's copy, which holds only in-frame ones; the method was immunoSEQ multiplex PCR. The sample lists about 73,000 clones, 60% to 80% seen once, with approximately 2.1% in the top ten. The chain employs TRBV14 and TRBJ2-1; 11 bases agree with TRBD2. The specimen was peripheral blood. The TCR was taken from a man in his 70s with COVID-19, enrolled during active disease. The chain's CDR3 is CASSQDLGLAVYNEQFF. The CDR3 bases are TGTGCCAGCAGCCAAGATCTGGGACTAGCGGTTTACAATGAGCAGTTCTTC.